The clone carrying this T cell receptor beta chain was observed a few times. Its target is not known. Given a much more abundant clone one base away, this may be a read error. As handled by the study authors: Built for papillary thyroid cancer, a distant-metastasis classifier drew on CDR3 differences across clinicopathological groups. Using MiXCR, TCRdb re-called clones from the PCR reads. It is TCRdb's table, rather than the study itself, that gives the V and J calls and clone size. The sample has roughly 70,000 clones; roughly 18% are singletons. Every patient was untreated before thyroid surgery. Germline loops: CDR1 MNHEY, CDR2 SVGEGT. There are 13 residues in the CDR3. Trimming removed 7 bases from V and 4 bases from J, with 11 bases in between. This entry comes from a study of metastatic and nonmetastatic thyroid tumors. Study overall: For malignant and benign thyroid patients, tumor or nodule tissue and blood were the sources whose repertoires were compared. Findings and limits, study-wide: Malignant thyroid tumors reportedly had TCR beta diversity that was significantly higher than in benign nodules, in blood and tumor.

Sequenced material: blood. The chain employs TRBV6-2 or TRBV6-3 and TRBJ2-1; D gene ambiguous. The TCR was taken from a female donor with papillary thyroid cancer or a benign thyroid nodule (not recorded which). Some clones in this sample may be carry-over from other donors' samples. CDR3: CASITGVYNEQFF. CDR3 bases: TGTGCCAGCATTACTGGGGTATACAATGAGCAGTTCTTC.